The 2 T cell receptor beta chains below were found in one sample sequenced in a study of OX40 agonist ivuxolimab in advanced cancers. The table came from immunoSEQ multiplex PCR; TCRdb's copy has only in-frame clones and leaves some out. The data contain about 28,000 clones, about 82% of them singletons. The sample here was CD4+ or CD8+ T cells sorted from blood, taken in a trial of the OX40 agonist ivuxolimab. The source of these receptors is an adult with an advanced solid tumor such as melanoma, head and neck, liver or kidney cancer.

V and J are TRBV27 and TRBJ2-1; possible D gene TRBD1, 5 bases. Trimming took 1 base from V and 5 from J, leaving 9 bases between them. Germline V gene lookup returns CDR1 MNHEY and CDR2 SMNVEV (reference sequence). The CDR3 runs to 14 residues. CDR3 nucleotides: TGTGCCAGCAGTTTATTAGACAGCAACAATGAGCAGTTCTTC. Protein: CASSLLDSNNEQFF.

This clone appeared many times. This chain connects TRBV25-1 to TRBJ2-6; maybe TRBD1 (6 bases). CDR1 is MGHDK, CDR2 SYGVNS, per germline. V was clipped by 7 bases and J by 1 base, with 14 bases between them. The CDR3 extends over 16 amino acids. CDR3 residues: CASMQGKLSGANVLTF. CDR3 sequence (DNA): TGTGCCAGCATGCAGGGGAAATTATCTGGGGCCAACGTCCTGACTTTC.